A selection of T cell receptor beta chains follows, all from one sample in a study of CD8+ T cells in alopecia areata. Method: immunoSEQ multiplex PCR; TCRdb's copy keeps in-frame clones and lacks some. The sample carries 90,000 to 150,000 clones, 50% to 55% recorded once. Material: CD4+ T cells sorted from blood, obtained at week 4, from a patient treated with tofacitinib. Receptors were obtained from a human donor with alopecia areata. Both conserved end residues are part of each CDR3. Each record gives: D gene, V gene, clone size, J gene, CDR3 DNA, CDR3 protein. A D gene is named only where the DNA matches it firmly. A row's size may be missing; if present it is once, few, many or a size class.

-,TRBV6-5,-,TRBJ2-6,TGTGCCAGCAGTGAGTTCTCTGGGGCCAACGTCCTGACTTTC,CASSEFSGANVLTF
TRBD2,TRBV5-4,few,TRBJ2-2,TGTGCCAGCAGCCCATCCAGCGGGAGGGCCGGGGAGCTGTTTTTT,CASSPSSGRAGELFF
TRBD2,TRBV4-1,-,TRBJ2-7,TGCGCCAGCAGCCAAGATCATTTCGCGACTAGCGGGAGGGGCTCCTACGAGCAGTACTTC,CASSQDHFATSGRGSYEQYF
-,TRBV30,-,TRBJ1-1,TGTGCCTGGAAGGCGGGCAGGGCCTTTGGTGAAGCTTTCTTT,CAWKAGRAFGEAFF
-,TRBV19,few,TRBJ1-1,TGTGCCAGTAGAGGGCAGGGCACTGAAGCTTTCTTT,CASRGQGTEAFF
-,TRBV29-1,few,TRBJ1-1,TGCAGCGTTGTAACAACTGGTCACGGCGCTTTCTTT,CSVVTTGHGAFF
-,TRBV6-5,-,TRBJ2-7,TGTGCCAGCAGTTATAAGCGTCGAGGGCCCGTCGAGCAGTACTTC,CASSYKRRGPVEQYF
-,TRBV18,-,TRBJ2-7,TGTGCCAGCTCACCACCTACCTTTTCCTACGAGCAGTACTTC,CASSPPTFSYEQYF
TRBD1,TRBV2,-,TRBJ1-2,TGTGCCAGCAGCCCCGGGACAGGGTTGCGCTACACCTTC,CASSPGTGLRYTF
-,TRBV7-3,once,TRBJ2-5,TGTGCCAGCAGCTCCGGAGGGCCCGGAGAGACCCAGTACTTC,CASSSGGPGETQYF
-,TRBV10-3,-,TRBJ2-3,TGTGCCATCAATAAAGGCGGGAGCACAGATACGCAGTATTTT,CAINKGGSTDTQYF
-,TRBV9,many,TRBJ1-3,TGTGCCAGCAGCTACCCAGGTGCTGGAAACACCATATATTTT,CASSYPGAGNTIYF
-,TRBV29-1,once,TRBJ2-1,TGCAGCGTTGGTTCTGGGCTAATAACCTCCTACAATGAGCAGTTCTTC,CSVGSGLITSYNEQFF
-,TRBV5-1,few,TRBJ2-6,TGCGCCAGCAGCCCTCAGGGTGGGACTGGGGCCAACGTCCTGACTTTC,CASSPQGGTGANVLTF
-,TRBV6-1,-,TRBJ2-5,TGTGCCAGCAGTGAGGGACGGGTTTTGGAGACCCAGTACTTC,CASSEGRVLETQYF
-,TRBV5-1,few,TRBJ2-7,TGCGCCAGCAGCTTGGGACAGGTGAAGAGCGAGCAGTACTTC,CASSLGQVKSEQYF
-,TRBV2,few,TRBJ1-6,TGTGCCAGCAGTGAAGCGCAAGGGGAAGGTTCACCCCTCCACTTT,CASSEAQGEGSPLHF
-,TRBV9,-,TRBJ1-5,TGTGCCAGCAGCGTAGACGTTGGTGGGGATCAGCCCCAGCATTTT,CASSVDVGGDQPQHF
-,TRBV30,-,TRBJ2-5,TGTGCCTGGAGTGTACAAGGGGGAGGGTCAGAGACCCAGTACTTC,CAWSVQGGGSETQYF
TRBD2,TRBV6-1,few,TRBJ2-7,TGTGCCAGCAGTGATGGGAGCGGGAGAGACAACGAGCAGTACTTC,CASSDGSGRDNEQYF